The 26 T cell receptor beta chains presented below share a single source sample, sequenced in a study of OX40 agonist ivuxolimab in advanced cancers. TCRdb keeps only in-frame clones here, not all; method: immunoSEQ multiplex PCR. This table has about 88,000 clones, roughly 88% appearing once. The source was CD4+ or CD8+ T cells sorted from blood, collected in a trial of the OX40 agonist ivuxolimab. The receptor source for this set is an adult with an advanced solid tumor such as melanoma, head and neck, liver or kidney cancer.

The chain combines TRBV10-3 with TRBJ2-2; 13 bases are shared with TRBD2. CDR1 ENHRY and CDR2 SYGVKD come from the germline V gene. CDR3 length: 16 residues. With V trimmed by 3 bases and J by 3 bases, 1 base remained unmatched. The CDR3 DNA follows: TGTGCCATCAGTGAAACTAGCGGGAGGGACACCGGGGAGCTGTTTTTT. Its translation: CAISETSGRDTGELFF.

V and J are TRBV28 and TRBJ2-7, with D possibly matching TRBD2 (6 bases). The CDR3 covers 15 residues. V gave up 4 bases and J gave up 2 bases, with 15 bases separating them. The germline gives CDR1 MDHEN, CDR2 SYDVKM. Here the CDR3 reads CASSSPGGNTYEQYF. The CDR3 DNA reads TGTGCCAGCAGTTCTCCCGGCGGGAATACCTACGAGCAGTACTTC. Looking up the rest from reference TRBV28 and TRBJ2-7 gives the full variable domain: DVKVTQSSRYLVKRTGEKVFLECVQDMDHENMFWYRQDPGLGLRLIYFSYDVKMKEKGDIPEGYSVSREKKERFSLILESASTNQTSMYLCASSSPGGNTYEQYFGPGTRLTVT.

V usage is TRBV6-5 and J usage is TRBJ2-7; D gene unclear. The V gene lost 10 bases and the J gene lost 0 bases, with 13 bases spanning the gap. The germline V gene has CDR1 MNHEY and CDR2 SVGAGI. The CDR3 is 13 residues long. CDR3 region: CATLGSSSYEQYF. The CDR3, as DNA: TGTGCCACCTTGGGGTCTAGCTCCTACGAGCAGTACTTC.

The rearrangement links TRBV4-1 to TRBJ2-5, with 7 bases identical to TRBD2. After removal of 3 bases from V and 5 bases from J, the junction contained 9 bases not matched to a gene. The germline CDR1 and CDR2 sequences are MGHRA and YSYEKL. CDR3 length: 15 residues. In nucleotides, the CDR3 is TGCGCCAGCAGCCATACCTCGACTAGCTGGGAGACCCAGTACTTC. Its translation is CASSHTSTSWETQYF.

The V and J genes are TRBV5-1 and TRBJ2-5, with D possibly called TRBD1 or TRBD2 (5 bases each). Germline V gene sequence: CDR1 SGHRS, CDR2 YFSETQ. V was trimmed by 4 bases and J by 5 bases, leaving 12 bases between them. The CDR3 runs 13 residues. The CDR3 sequence is CASSRGPGETQYF. The CDR3 DNA reads TGCGCCAGCAGCAGGGGACCGGGGGAGACCCAGTACTTC.

V is TRBV5-4 and J is TRBJ1-1; possible D gene TRBD1, 5 bases. Germline V gene lookup returns CDR1 SGHNT and CDR2 YYREEE (reference sequence). The V and J ends lost 4 bases and 3 bases respectively, with 16 bases between them. CDR3 length: 15 amino acids. CDR3 amino acids: CASSPARQLYTEAFF. The CDR3 nucleotides are TGTGCCAGCAGCCCTGCCCGACAGTTATACACTGAAGCTTTCTTT. The variable domain in full, with the rest retrieved from reference TRBV5-4 and TRBJ1-1, is ETGVTQSPTHLIKTRGQQVTLRCSSQSGHNTVSWYQQALGQGPQFIFQYYREEENGRGNFPPRFSGLQFPNYSSELNVNALELDDSALYLCASSPARQLYTEAFFGQGTRLTVV.

The chain uses TRBV11-2 and TRBJ2-5, with a possible D match to TRBD1 (6 bases). The CDR3 loop spans 13 amino acids. Germline loops: CDR1 SGHAT, CDR2 FQNNGV. V dropped 3 bases and J dropped 2 bases, with 7 bases sitting between them. The DNA of the CDR3 is TGTGCCAGCAGCTTCGACAGGCAAGAGACCCAGTACTTC. Translated: CASSFDRQETQYF. Supplemented by reference TRBV11-2 and TRBJ2-5, the full variable domain reads EAGVAQSPRYKIIEKRQSVAFWCNPISGHATLYWYQQILGQGPKLLIQFQNNGVVDDSQLPKDRFSAERLKGVDSTLKIQPAKLEDSAVYLCASSFDRQETQYFGPGTRLLVL.

The chain joins TRBV5-6 to TRBJ2-1, with D tentatively TRBD2 (6 bases). V was pared by 0 bases and J by 0 bases, with 16 bases between. The germline gives CDR1 SGHDT, CDR2 YYEEEE. This CDR3 comprises 18 residues. The CDR3 here is CASSLAVFGGSSYNEQFF. In DNA, the CDR3 is TGTGCCAGCAGCTTGGCAGTATTTGGAGGGAGCTCCTACAATGAGCAGTTCTTC.

This clone was detected once. This chain uses TRBV5-4 with TRBJ2-7, with 8 positions matching TRBD1. Trimming removed 2 bases from V and 6 bases from J; junction bases left unmatched: 10. Germline-derived CDR1 and CDR2 are SGHNT and YYREEE (reference sequence). The CDR3 sequence is 15 residues long. The CDR3, as DNA: TGTGCCAGCAGCTTCCCCGGACAGGGAGAGACCGAGCAGTACTTC. Residues: CASSFPGQGETEQYF.

This chain connects TRBV6-6 to TRBJ2-3; D perhaps matches TRBD2 (6 bases). Germline V gene data show CDR1 as MNHNY and CDR2 as SVGAGI (reference sequence). The CDR3 is 15 amino acids. Deletions cut 2 bases from V and 3 bases from J, with 12 bases between. The CDR3 loop reads CASSYGPGVTDTQYF. The CDR3 DNA is TGTGCCAGCAGTTACGGGCCGGGAGTGACAGATACGCAGTATTTT.

This clone was found once. The V call is TRBV7-2, the J call TRBJ1-1; D call uncertain. CDR1 and CDR2 (germline): SGHTA, FQGNSA. The CDR3 is made up of 11 amino acids. V shed 5 bases and J shed 3 bases, with 4 bases lying between them. The CDR3 sequence is CASSEDTEAFF. As DNA, the CDR3 is TGTGCCAGCAGCGAGGACACTGAAGCTTTCTTT.

The chain links TRBV6-1 to TRBJ2-3; maybe TRBD2 (5 bases). In germline, CDR1 is MNHNS, CDR2 SASEGT. Trimming took off 4 bases at V and 6 bases at J, with 11 bases between the two ends. The length of the CDR3 is 13 residues. The CDR3 loop reads CASSATREDTQYF. For the CDR3, the DNA is TGTGCCAGCAGTGCAACGAGGGAGGATACGCAGTATTTT.

The chain couples TRBV4-1 to TRBJ1-1, with D possibly matching TRBD1 (5 bases). V was clipped by 2 bases and J by 5 bases, with 15 bases between them. Germline V gives CDR1 MGHRA, CDR2 YSYEKL. This CDR3 comprises 15 residues. The CDR3 spells CASSQSGARRTEAFF. The CDR3 bases are TGCGCCAGCAGCCAATCTGGGGCCCGAAGGACTGAAGCTTTCTTT.

With regard to this clone: Within the sample, other DNA sequences also encode this same CDR3. The rearrangement uses TRBV5-6 and TRBJ2-5; D call uncertain. The V and J ends lost 3 bases and 2 bases respectively, with 8 bases between them. CDR3 size: 13 residues. Germline-derived CDR1 and CDR2 are SGHDT and YYEEEE. Here the CDR3 reads CASSSGRQETQYF. In DNA form, the CDR3 reads TGTGCCAGCAGCTCTGGGCGTCAAGAGACCCAGTACTTC.

The chain links TRBV27 to TRBJ2-3; D not resolved. Per germline, CDR1 MNHEY and CDR2 SMNVEV (reference sequence). Trimming took 7 bases from V and 3 from J, leaving 8 bases between them. The CDR3 consists of 12 residues. CDR3 protein: CASIGLTDTQYF. CDR3 nucleotide sequence: TGTGCCAGCATTGGGTTGACAGATACGCAGTATTTT.

The chain couples TRBV4-1 to TRBJ1-5, with a tentative D call TRBD1 (5 bases). The CDR3 totals 18 residues. V lost 4 bases and J 2 bases, leaving 21 bases between the germline ends. Germline loops: CDR1 MGHRA, CDR2 YSYEKL. The CDR3 protein is CASSPTGRGASGNQPQHF. The CDR3, as DNA: TGCGCCAGCAGCCCTACCGGGAGGGGCGCGTCGGGCAATCAGCCCCAGCATTTT.

This rearrangement joins TRBV13 to TRBJ1-1; the match to TRBD1 covers 8 bases. The CDR3 loop spans 14 amino acids. Per germline, CDR1 PRHDT and CDR2 FYEKMQ (reference sequence). Unmatched junction bases numbered 5, after V lost 5 bases and J lost 3 bases. The CDR3 here is CASSHRGGDTEAFF. The CDR3 DNA follows: TGTGCCAGCAGCCACAGGGGGGGGGACACTGAAGCTTTCTTT.

This clone was counted a few times. The chain joins TRBV28 to TRBJ2-1; 9 nucleotides agree with TRBD2. V trimming: 10 bases; J trimming: 7 bases; junction bases outside the gene matches: 2. This CDR3 contains 11 residues. The germline CDR1 and CDR2 sequences are MDHEN and SYDVKM. CDR3 residues: CAILAGNEQFF. Written as DNA, the CDR3 is TGTGCCATCCTAGCGGGAAATGAGCAGTTCTTC.

The chain is built from TRBV2 and TRBJ2-7; 7 bases line up with TRBD1. The CDR3 totals 14 residues. Germline V gives CDR1 SNHLY, CDR2 FYNNEI. With 7 bases clipped from V and 6 bases from J, the junction kept 12 bases outside the gene matches. This CDR3 reads CASTFMGGQVEQYF. CDR3 DNA: TGTGCCAGCACATTTATGGGCGGACAGGTCGAGCAGTACTTC. Full variable domain (rest looked up from reference TRBV2 and TRBJ2-7): EPEVTQTPSHQVTQMGQEVILRCVPISNHLYFYWYRQILGQKVEFLVSFYNNEISEKSEIFDDQFSVERPDGSNFTLKIRSTKLEDSAMYFCASTFMGGQVEQYFGPGTRLTVT.

The chain employs TRBV30 and TRBJ2-7; a weak D match, TRBD1 (6 bases). CDR1 is GTSNPN and CDR2 is SVGIG in the germline V gene (reference sequence). There are 14 residues in the CDR3. V dropped 3 bases and J dropped 0 bases, with 12 bases sitting between them. Here the CDR3 reads CAWSETGSSYEQYF. As DNA, the CDR3 is TGTGCCTGGAGCGAGACAGGAAGCTCCTACGAGCAGTACTTC.

V gene TRBV5-1 combines with J gene TRBJ2-5; tentatively, D is TRBD2 (6 bases). The CDR3 runs 14 residues. Germline loops: CDR1 SGHRS, CDR2 YFSETQ. The V end lost 4 bases, the J end lost 5 bases, and 15 bases lay between the germline ends. The CDR3 DNA follows: TGCGCCAGCAGCCCAGCGGGTCGGGGGGAGACCCAGTACTTC. Translation gives CASSPAGRGETQYF.

The chain is built from TRBV7-3 and TRBJ1-2, with D possibly being TRBD1 (5 bases). The V end lost 5 bases, the J end lost 0 bases, and 16 bases lay between the germline ends. CDR1 is SGHTA and CDR2 is FQGTGA in the germline V gene. The CDR3 is 16 amino acids. The CDR3, as DNA: TGTGCCAGCAGCCCTGAGGGGCATCCTTCTAACTATGGCTACACCTTC. Translating gives CASSPEGHPSNYGYTF.

The CDR3 DNA reads as TGTGCCAGCAGTTCGAGACTAGCGGAGCAGTTCTTC. The encoded protein is CASSSRLAEQFF. The chain uses TRBV27 and TRBJ2-1, with 8 bases lining up with TRBD2. J lost 10 bases, V lost 4 bases, and 3 bases had no gene match. The CDR3 has 12 residues. CDR1 and CDR2 from the germline V gene are MNHEY and SMNVEV (reference sequence).

The chain joins TRBV4-1 to TRBJ2-3; possible D gene TRBD2, 6 bases. The V end was cut by 5 bases, the J end by 1 base, with 16 bases between. The CDR3 totals 16 residues. Germline V gene data show CDR1 as MGHRA and CDR2 as YSYEKL. As DNA, the CDR3 is TGCGCCAGCAGCTACAAGAGGGCTAGCGGCACAGATACGCAGTATTTT. The encoded protein is CASSYKRASGTDTQYF.

The chain employs TRBV15 and TRBJ2-7, with 10 bases aligning to TRBD2. With V trimmed by 8 bases and J by 0 bases, 7 bases remained unmatched. CDR1 LNHNV and CDR2 YYDKDF come from the germline V gene (reference sequence). This CDR3 has 15 residues. CDR3 region: CATQKREGPSYEQYF. CDR3 nucleotide sequence: TGTGCCACCCAGAAGCGGGAGGGCCCCTCCTACGAGCAGTACTTC.

The V and J genes are TRBV6-6 and TRBJ2-7; tentative D call: TRBD2 (5 bases). The CDR3 covers 14 residues. Germline CDR1 reads MNHNY; CDR2 reads SVGAGI (reference sequence). V was clipped by 5 bases and J by 7 bases, with 18 bases between them. CDR3 in DNA: TGTGCCAGCAGTCCTGGGAGTATGAGGGCGGAGCAGTACTTC. Protein: CASSPGSMRAEQYF.